This is a list of T cell receptor beta chains from one sample in a study of T cell responses to AZD1222 COVID-19 vaccine. Measured with immunoSEQ multiplex PCR; TCRdb has only the in-frame clones, and not every one. The sample carries roughly 140,000 clones, about 91% recorded once. Sequencing used peripheral blood, obtained on day 0 of AZD1222 vaccination. Every receptor here comes from an adult in good health. Each CDR3 is given with its conserved first and last residue. D genes are given only for firm matches. Where a row states a size, it is once, few, many or the class of an expanded clone; other rows omit it.

j_call | d_call | clone_size | v_call | cdr3_nt | cdr3_aa
TRBJ2-3 | TRBD2 | once | TRBV5-1 | TGCGCCAGCAGCTTGCGGGGGGTCTTCACAGATACGCAGTATTTT | CASSLRGVFTDTQYF
TRBJ1-5 | . | . | TRBV23-1 | TGCGCCAGCAGTCAATCGGCGGGGATTCATCAGCCCCAGCATTTT | CASSQSAGIHQPQHF
TRBJ2-1 | . | . | TRBV9 | TGTGCCAGCAGCGTAGACATGGGCTTAGGTGAGCAGTTCTTC | CASSVDMGLGEQFF
TRBJ1-1 | TRBD1 | . | TRBV24-1 | TGTGCCACCAGTGATTCCCGACAGGGGAACACTGAAGCTTTCTTT | CATSDSRQGNTEAFF
TRBJ2-2 | . | . | TRBV3-1/TRBV3-2 | TGTGCCAGCAGCCAAGATATGCGGGACCCCGGGGAGCTGTTTTTT | CASSQDMRDPGELFF
TRBJ2-1 | . | once | TRBV3-1/TRBV3-2 | TGTGCCAGCAGCCAGCTTTACGGGAGCGACAATGAGCAGTTCTTC | CASSQLYGSDNEQFF
TRBJ2-7 | TRBD2 | . | TRBV11-2 | TGTGCCAGCAGCCAGACCCCGGGACTAGCGCCCCGTGGGACCTACGAGCAGTACTTC | CASSQTPGLAPRGTYEQYF
TRBJ2-3 | TRBD2 | once | TRBV27 | TGTGCCAGCAGTTACCGGACCCTGACTAGCGGGGGTTGGGATACGCAGTATTTT | CASSYRTLTSGGWDTQYF
TRBJ1-5 | . | . | TRBV5-1 | TGCGCCAGCAGCTTGGAGATAAATCAGCCCCAGCATTTT | CASSLEINQPQHF
TRBJ1-2 | TRBD1 | . | TRBV29-1 | TGCAGCGGCCAGACAGGGTGGGAAGGCTACACCTTC | CSGQTGWEGYTF
TRBJ1-2 | . | . | TRBV6-2/TRBV6-3 | TGTGCCAGCAGTGGAGCAGTTCCGGGACTCCTACACCCTAACTATGGCTACACCTTC | CASSGAVPGLLHPNYGYTF
TRBJ1-1 | . | . | TRBV12-3/TRBV12-4 | TGTGCCAGCAGTTTAGCCGGGGGCAATGAAGCTTTCTTT | CASSLAGGNEAFF
TRBJ1-1 | TRBD1 | . | TRBV7-2 | TGTGCCAGCAGCCAAAGACAGGGACTAGCAGCGAACACTGAAGCTTTCTTT | CASSQRQGLAANTEAFF
TRBJ1-1 | . | . | TRBV19 | TGTGCCAGTAGCCACCCCCCGCCGCGGGGGGTAACTGAAGCTTTCTTT | CASSHPPPRGVTEAFF
TRBJ1-1 | TRBD1 | . | TRBV10-3 | TGTGCCATCAGTGGACAGGGGTCGAACACTGAAGCTTTCTTT | CAISGQGSNTEAFF
TRBJ1-5 | . | . | TRBV7-3 | TGTGCCAGCAGCTTAATCCGGGTGCCCCAGCCCCAGCATTTT | CASSLIRVPQPQHF
TRBJ2-7 | TRBD1 | . | TRBV3-1/TRBV3-2 | TGTGCCAGCAGCCACCGGGACAGGGCTTCCGAGCAGTACTTC | CASSHRDRASEQYF
TRBJ1-1 | . | once | TRBV7-9 | TGTGCCAGCGCCCTTGCGGGGATTGCTTTCTTT | CASALAGIAFF
TRBJ1-2 | TRBD1 | . | TRBV4-1 | TGCGCCAGCAGCCAAGGACCGAGTCCACAGGGGGCAGATGGCTACACCTTC | CASSQGPSPQGADGYTF
TRBJ1-5 | . | once | TRBV30 | TGTGCCTGGAGTGTGGGACGGGGACTGGATCAGCCCCAGCATTTT | CAWSVGRGLDQPQHF
TRBJ2-7 | . | . | TRBV9 | TGTGCCAGCAGCGTAGAACAGGGCTACGAGCAGTACTTC | CASSVEQGYEQYF
TRBJ2-2 | . | once | TRBV3-1/TRBV3-2 | TGTGCCAGCAGCCAAGCGAACGGGGAAGAGAACACCGGGGAGCTGTTTTTT | CASSQANGEENTGELFF
TRBJ2-1 | . | . | TRBV30 | TGTGCCTGGAGTTACGGCGGGCCGTCCTACAATGAGCAGTTCTTC | CAWSYGGPSYNEQFF
TRBJ1-5 | . | . | TRBV19 | TGTGCCAGTAGTATTAACCGAGGAAATCAGCCCCAGCATTTT | CASSINRGNQPQHF
TRBJ1-1 | TRBD1 | . | TRBV28 | TGTGCCAGCACCCAAGGGGGCCGGACTGAAGCTTTCTTT | CASTQGGRTEAFF
TRBJ1-1 | . | . | TRBV6-2/TRBV6-3 | TGTGCCAGCAGTTGGCCCATGGGGAAAATGAACACTGAAGCTTTCTTT | CASSWPMGKMNTEAFF
TRBJ2-7 | . | few | TRBV6-2/TRBV6-3 | TGTGCCAGCAGTTACCTATTGACAAATTCCTACGAGCAGTACTTC | CASSYLLTNSYEQYF
TRBJ2-3 | . | . | TRBV30 | TGTGCCTGGACCCAAGTTAACACAGATACGCAGTATTTT | CAWTQVNTDTQYF
TRBJ2-1 | . | . | TRBV11-3 | TGTGCCAGCAGCTTAGTGGGCCCGGGGGCTTTCTACAATGAGCAGTTCTTC | CASSLVGPGAFYNEQFF
TRBJ2-3 | . | . | TRBV14 | TGTGCCAGCAGCCAAGAAGGGGTCGATACGCAGTATTTT | CASSQEGVDTQYF
TRBJ2-1 | . | . | TRBV14 | TGTGCCAGCAGCCCCCGAAGTAGCGCCTACAATGAGCAGTTCTTC | CASSPRSSAYNEQFF
TRBJ1-4 | TRBD1 | . | TRBV19 | TGTGCCAGTAGTACACTGGGGACAGGAGGTCTTGCGGAAAAACTGTTTTTT | CASSTLGTGGLAEKLFF
TRBJ1-1 | . | once | TRBV28 | TGTGCCAGCAGTACGCGTGGACCCTTTGAAGCTTTCTTT | CASSTRGPFEAFF
TRBJ2-7 | TRBD1 | . | TRBV5-8 | TGTGCCAGCAGGGGGGCAGGGGGATACGAGCAGTACTTC | CASRGAGGYEQYF
TRBJ1-6 | . | . | TRBV14 | TGTGCCAGCAGCCAAGCTGGAGGGTGGAGATCACCCCTCCACTTT | CASSQAGGWRSPLHF
TRBJ1-2 | . | . | TRBV19 | TGTGCCAGTAGTCCCAGGGACTATGGCTACACCTTC | CASSPRDYGYTF
TRBJ1-1 | . | . | TRBV27 | TGTGCCAGCAGTCGCGGGTGGAACACTGAAGCTTTCTTT | CASSRGWNTEAFF
TRBJ1-2 | TRBD1 | . | TRBV19 | TGTGCCAGTAAACGAGGACAGGCTTTCTATGGCTACACCTTC | CASKRGQAFYGYTF
TRBJ2-2 | . | . | TRBV30 | TGTGCCTGGAGTGTAGTGGCCGGGGAGCTGTTTTTT | CAWSVVAGELFF
TRBJ1-5 | . | once | TRBV7-8 | TGTGCCAGCAGCTTAGGCCCATCCCAAGATCAGCCCCAGCATTTT | CASSLGPSQDQPQHF
TRBJ1-1 | . | . | TRBV5-1 | TGCGCCAGCAGCTCCCAGGGGAACACTGAAGCTTTCTTT | CASSSQGNTEAFF
TRBJ1-2 | . | . | TRBV5-8 | TGTGCCAGCAGCTCTGTCCGACGACCCAACTATGGCTACACCTTC | CASSSVRRPNYGYTF
TRBJ1-2 | TRBD1 | . | TRBV25-1 | TGTGCCAGCAGTAGACAGGGCTATGGCTACACCTTC | CASSRQGYGYTF
TRBJ2-3 | TRBD2 | . | TRBV5-1 | TGCGCCAGCGGGCGACTAGCGGGAGGGATAGATACGCAGTATTTT | CASGRLAGGIDTQYF
TRBJ2-3 | TRBD1 | . | TRBV9 | TGTGCCAGCAGCGCTGGACAGGGGGCATTCGCAGATACGCAGTATTTT | CASSAGQGAFADTQYF
TRBJ2-5 | TRBD2 | . | TRBV5-1 | TGCGCCAGCAGCTACGAGACTAGCGGGACCCAGTACTTC | CASSYETSGTQYF
TRBJ1-2 | . | once | TRBV7-2 | TGTGCCAGCAGCCCCCGGGATTTCTATGGCTACACCTTC | CASSPRDFYGYTF
TRBJ2-3 | TRBD2 | . | TRBV7-8 | TGTGCCAGCAGCTTAGTTACTAGCGGAGAGGAGACAGATACGCAGTATTTT | CASSLVTSGEETDTQYF
TRBJ1-2 | TRBD1 | . | TRBV5-1 | TGCGCCAGCAGCTTAGGGGGGACAGGCTCGCTAGGTGGCTACACCTTC | CASSLGGTGSLGGYTF
TRBJ2-5 | . | . | TRBV5-4 | TGTGCCAGCACCTCTAGAGGGAGCCTACAAGAGACCCAGTACTTC | CASTSRGSLQETQYF
TRBJ2-2 | . | once | TRBV7-2 | TGTGCCAGCAGCCTCCGGAAGAGCACCGGGGAGCTGTTTTTT | CASSLRKSTGELFF
TRBJ2-3 | . | . | TRBV19 | TGTGCCAGTAGTTCGCCTAGCGAGAGCTCAGATACGCAGTATTTT | CASSSPSESSDTQYF
TRBJ2-1 | . | . | TRBV9 | TGTGCCAGCAGCGTAGAAGGGGGGCTATCCTACAATGAGCAGTTCTTC | CASSVEGGLSYNEQFF